The present T cell receptor beta chain was sequenced within a study of early T cells in non-severe SARS-CoV-2 infection. This CDR3 region has 11 residues. From germline, CDR1 is DFQATT and CDR2 SNEGSKA (reference sequence). TCRdb ran MiXCR on the 5' RACE reads and lists one entry per CDR3 protein. Among about 64,000 distinct CDR3 sequences listed, approximately 10% were seen once. V is TRBV20-1 and J is TRBJ2-5, with D uncertain. This receptor was taken from an adult who was a healthcare worker with PCR-confirmed SARS-CoV-2 infection or an uninfected control (not recorded which). The sequenced sample was whole blood, obtained at baseline. In nucleotides, the CDR3 is TGCAGCGTTGGGCGGAAAGAGACCCAGTACTTC. It codes for CSVGRKETQYF.